This T cell receptor beta chain was captured by sequencing in a study of cytomegalovirus exposure and HLA in healthy donors. Study at large: Of 300 to 500 genotyped donors, about 81% clustered with self-reported Caucasian donors.

The V and J ends lost 4 bases and 8 bases, in that order; junction bases with no gene match: 7. Germline V gene sequence: CDR1 SGDLS, CDR2 YYNGEE. The CDR3 covers 13 residues. Regarding this clone: The antigen is not known.

Study findings and constraints: The authors enumerated over 150 TCR beta chains as linked to cytomegalovirus. Because they were indistinguishable, some V segments, including TRBV6-2 and TRBV6-3, were excluded.

60 Vbeta and 13 Jbeta primers were used in PCR. The repertoire was sequenced with immunoSEQ multiplex PCR; TCRdb's copy has only in-frame clones and lacks some. The repertoire holds 160,000 or so clones, with around nine tenths as singletons. Input material: PBMCs. The chain links TRBV9 to TRBJ1-2; 8 bases fit TRBD1. This sequence was found in a woman in her late teens or twenties in good health and CMV-seronegative. The CDR3, as DNA: TGTGCCAGCAGCTCCAGGACAGGGTACGGCTACACCTTC. Encoded protein: CASSSRTGYGYTF.